Each of the 19 T cell receptor beta chains below was sequenced from the same sample in a study of shared clonotypes between healthy human individuals. This table comes from immunoSEQ multiplex PCR, and its TCRdb copy is limited to in-frame clones, with some not included. The data show 2 million or so clones, with about 95% seen just once and 0.1% to 0.15% held by the top ten. Material: naive CD4+ T cells sorted from blood. The subset: CD45RA+ positively selected. The receptors were sampled from a man younger than 30 in good health.

The rearrangement joins TRBV5-1 to TRBJ2-7; tentatively, D is TRBD2 (6 bases). This CDR3 is 16 amino acids long. Deletions cut 1 base from V and 1 base from J, with 15 bases between. The germline CDR1 and CDR2 sequences are SGHRS and YFSETQ. The CDR3 protein is CASSLLGGAGSYEQYF. The CDR3 nucleotides are TGCGCCAGCAGCTTGCTCGGCGGGGCAGGATCCTACGAGCAGTACTTC.

Notes on this clone: A clone one base away is much larger, so this may be a read error. Distinct nucleotide sequences in the sample also encode this CDR3. This CDR3 is CASSSGTANTEAFF. The CDR3 DNA sequence: TGTGCCAGCAGCTCCGGGACAGCGAACACTGAAGCTTTCTTT. V is TRBV28 and J is TRBJ1-1; 7 nucleotides match TRBD1. Germline V CDR1 and CDR2: MDHEN, SYDVKM. Trimming removed 6 bases from V and 1 base from J; junction bases left unmatched: 5. The CDR3 has 14 residues.

The chain combines TRBV7-2 with TRBJ2-2; 9 bases are shared with TRBD1. V was clipped by 3 bases and J by 5 bases; unmatched bases: 4. The CDR3 consists of 15 residues. Germline V gene lookup returns CDR1 SGHTA and CDR2 FQGNSA. The CDR3 sequence: CASSFVGQGTGELFF. The CDR3 DNA follows: TGTGCCAGCAGCTTTGTGGGACAGGGTACCGGGGAGCTGTTTTTT.

The chain links TRBV28 to TRBJ2-6, with TRBD1 matching over 7 bases. Germline CDR1 is MDHEN and CDR2 is SYDVKM. The J segment lost 2 bases and the V segment lost 6 bases, leaving 4 bases of the junction unmatched. This CDR3 is 15 amino acids long. CDR3 sequence: CASRYRGPGANVLTF. CDR3 bases: TGTGCCAGCAGGTACAGGGGCCCTGGGGCCAACGTCCTGACTTTC. Looking up the rest from reference TRBV28 and TRBJ2-6 gives the full variable domain: DVKVTQSSRYLVKRTGEKVFLECVQDMDHENMFWYRQDPGLGLRLIYFSYDVKMKEKGDIPEGYSVSREKKERFSLILESASTNQTSMYLCASRYRGPGANVLTFGAGSRLTVL.

The chain uses TRBV10-3 and TRBJ1-2, with D possibly matching TRBD1 (6 bases). In germline, CDR1 is ENHRY, CDR2 SYGVKD. The CDR3 is 13 residues long. The V end lost 6 bases, the J end lost 2 bases, and 10 bases lay between the germline ends. The DNA for the CDR3 is TGTGCCATCAGCCTCGGACAGAACTATGGCTACACCTTC. Encoded protein: CAISLGQNYGYTF.

V is TRBV11-2 and J is TRBJ2-1; 9 bases map to TRBD2. Unmatched junction bases numbered 3, after V lost 5 bases and J lost 1 base. The CDR3 sequence is 15 residues long. Germline V gene lookup returns CDR1 SGHAT and CDR2 FQNNGV. The CDR3 DNA reads as TGTGCCAGCAGCGCCGGACTAGCGTCCTACAATGAGCAGTTCTTC. Translation gives CASSAGLASYNEQFF.

The chain is built from TRBV5-6 and TRBJ2-5; D gene ambiguous. Trimming shortened V by 5 bases and J by 3 bases, and 14 bases separated the two germline ends. The CDR3 loop spans 14 amino acids. Germline V CDR1 and CDR2: SGHDT, YYEEEE. The CDR3 region is CASSSLSTKETQYF. CDR3 nucleotide sequence: TGTGCCAGCAGTTCGCTCTCTACGAAAGAGACCCAGTACTTC.

The gene calls are TRBV30 and TRBJ2-7; TRBD1 matches at 9 bases. The CDR3 covers 17 residues. Looked up from germline, CDR1 is GTSNPN and CDR2 is SVGIG (reference sequence). J was trimmed by 0 bases and V by 2 bases; bases with no gene match: 11. CDR3 sequence: CAWSLQGAFFSSYEQYF. In DNA, the CDR3 is TGTGCCTGGAGTTTACAGGGGGCCTTTTTTAGCTCCTACGAGCAGTACTTC. The whole variable domain, filled in from reference TRBV30 and TRBJ2-7, reads SQTIHQWPATLVQPVGSPLSLECTVEGTSNPNLYWYRQAAGRGLQLLFYSVGIGQISSEVPQNLSASRPQDRQFILSSKKLLLSDSGFYLCAWSLQGAFFSSYEQYFGPGTRLTVT.

The chain recombines TRBV2 with TRBJ1-6, with D possibly matching TRBD1 (5 bases). The germline V gene encodes CDR1 SNHLY and CDR2 FYNNEI. CDR3 length: 14 residues. V lost 7 bases and J lost 14, with 21 bases in between. This CDR3 reads CASTDPAGSRALHF. As DNA, the CDR3 is TGTGCCAGCACCGATCCGGCAGGCTCCAGGGCCCTCCACTTT.

Of note for this clone: The same CDR3 can be traced to other DNA sequences in this sample. The chain uses TRBV11-2 and TRBJ2-7; 9 bases line up with TRBD2. V dropped 1 base and J dropped 2; count of bases not matched to a gene: 3. The CDR3 covers 15 residues. Germline CDR1 reads SGHAT; CDR2 reads FQNNGV. CDR3 sequence: CASSLGAGGPYEQYF. CDR3 coding DNA: TGTGCCAGCAGCTTAGGCGCGGGAGGGCCCTACGAGCAGTACTTC.

The rearrangement joins TRBV15 to TRBJ1-2; 8 bases match TRBD1. The CDR3 sequence is 12 residues long. V gave up 5 bases and J gave up 4 bases; unmatched junction bases: 0. The germline gives CDR1 LNHNV, CDR2 YYDKDF (reference sequence). The CDR3 protein is CATSGQGYGYTF. The DNA for the CDR3 is TGTGCCACCAGCGGACAGGGCTATGGCTACACCTTC.

Comment on this clone: A junction end diverges from the germline sequence, so it may reflect a read error. The rearrangement joins TRBV6-1 to TRBJ1-2; no definite D call. CDR1 and CDR2 (germline): MNHNS, SASEGT. This CDR3 region has 11 residues. The CDR3 sequence is CASSESRPQLF. The CDR3 DNA reads as TGTGCCAGCAGTGAAAGCCGTCCCCAGCTCTTC.

The rearrangement links TRBV19 to TRBJ1-5; a weak D match, TRBD1 (6 bases). Germline values: CDR1 LNHDA, CDR2 SQIVND (reference sequence). Trimming took 4 bases from V and 3 from J, leaving 19 bases between them. CDR3 length equals 17 residues. In DNA, the CDR3 is TGTGCCAGTAGTACCGTCTCGGGGGGCATAGCCAATCAGCCCCAGCATTTT. This codes for CASSTVSGGIANQPQHF.

The J gene is TRBJ2-3, the V gene TRBV25-1, with TRBD2 identical over 9 bases. The CDR3 contains 16 residues. After removal of 5 bases from V and 2 bases from J, the junction contained 8 bases not matched to a gene. The V gene's germline CDR1 is MGHDK and CDR2 SYGVNS. CDR3 in amino acids: CASSSSAGGPTDTQYF. For the CDR3, the DNA is TGTGCCAGCAGTTCTTCAGCGGGAGGACCCACAGATACGCAGTATTTT.

The chain carries TRBV5-1 and TRBJ2-1; 8 bases map to TRBD1. CDR1 is SGHRS, CDR2 YFSETQ, per germline. The CDR3 extends over 17 amino acids. Trimming took 0 bases from V and 12 from J; bases not matched to a gene: 17. For the CDR3, the DNA is TGCGCCAGCAGCTTGGCCGGGCAGGGGGCCGTGACTGGTGGGCAGTTCTTC. It specifies CASSLAGQGAVTGGQFF.

The chain couples TRBV7-8 to TRBJ2-7, with D possibly matching TRBD2 (6 bases). The CDR3 totals 15 residues. The V end was cut by 3 bases, the J end by 1 base, with 13 bases between. Germline CDR1 SGHVS, CDR2 FQNEAQ. CDR3 region: CASSLTGTVSYEQYF. DNA of the CDR3: TGTGCCAGCAGCTTGACCGGGACTGTATCCTACGAGCAGTACTTC.

This clone was detected once. The chain employs TRBV5-4 and TRBJ1-6; TRBD1 matches 7 bases. Germline values: CDR1 SGHNT, CDR2 YYREEE (reference sequence). The length of the CDR3 is 16 residues. Losses at the gene ends were 4 bases for V and 0 bases for J; bases not matched to a gene: 4. CDR3 DNA sequence: TGTGCCAGCAGCAAGGACAGGTCCTCCTATAATTCACCCCTCCACTTT. It yields the protein CASSKDRSSYNSPLHF. Full variable domain (outside the CDR3, taken from reference TRBV5-4 and TRBJ1-6): ETGVTQSPTHLIKTRGQQVTLRCSSQSGHNTVSWYQQALGQGPQFIFQYYREEENGRGNFPPRFSGLQFPNYSSELNVNALELDDSALYLCASSKDRSSYNSPLHFGNGTRLTVT.

V and J are TRBV9 and TRBJ2-2; tentatively, D is TRBD2 (6 bases). Trimming removed 4 bases from V and 0 bases from J, with 13 bases in between. The CDR3 spans 16 residues. Germline V gives CDR1 SGDLS, CDR2 YYNGEE. The CDR3 DNA follows: TGTGCCAGCAGCAGTAATAGCGGTGCGAACACCGGGGAGCTGTTTTTT. Its protein product is CASSSNSGANTGELFF.

The chain recombines TRBV5-4 with TRBJ2-5; possible D gene TRBD1, 6 bases. Germline V CDR1 and CDR2: SGHNT, YYREEE (reference sequence). V was cut by 1 base and J by 5 bases, with 12 bases left in between. This CDR3 spans 14 amino acids. CDR3 residues: CASSLSGERETQYF. In DNA form, the CDR3 reads TGTGCCAGCAGCTTGTCAGGGGAGCGGGAGACCCAGTACTTC.